This T cell receptor beta chain appears in the sequencing data of a study of blood T cell repertoires in COVID-19. Germline CDR1 MDHEN, CDR2 SYDVKM. J was trimmed by 1 base and V by 6 bases; bases with no gene match: 6. The CDR3 is made up of 15 amino acids. Assay used: immunoSEQ multiplex PCR; TCRdb lists only in-frame clones, some missing. The table has fewer than 120,000 clones, roughly nine tenths seen once. Source material: peripheral blood. This TCR derives from a human donor in a cohort sampled during active COVID-19. The chain joins TRBV28 to TRBJ1-3; TRBD1 matches 7 bases. This CDR3 reads CASRLTGISGNTIYF. The CDR3 DNA sequence: TGTGCCAGCAGACTGACAGGGATATCTGGAAACACCATATATTTT.